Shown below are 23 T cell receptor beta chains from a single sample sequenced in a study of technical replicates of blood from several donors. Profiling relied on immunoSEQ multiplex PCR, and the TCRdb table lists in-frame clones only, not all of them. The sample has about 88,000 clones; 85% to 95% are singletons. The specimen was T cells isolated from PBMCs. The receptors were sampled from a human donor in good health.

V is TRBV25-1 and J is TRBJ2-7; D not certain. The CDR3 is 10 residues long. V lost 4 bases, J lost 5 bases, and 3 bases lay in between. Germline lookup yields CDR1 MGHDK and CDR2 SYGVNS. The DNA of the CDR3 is TGTGCCAGCAGTGTCGACGAGCAGTACTTC. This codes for CASSVDEQYF.

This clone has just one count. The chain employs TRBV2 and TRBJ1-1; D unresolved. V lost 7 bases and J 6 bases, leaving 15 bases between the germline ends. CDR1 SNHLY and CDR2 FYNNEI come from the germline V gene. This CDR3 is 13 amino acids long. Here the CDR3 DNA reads TGTGCCAGCAACGAGGACCCGAGGGCTGAAGCTTTCTTT. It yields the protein CASNEDPRAEAFF.

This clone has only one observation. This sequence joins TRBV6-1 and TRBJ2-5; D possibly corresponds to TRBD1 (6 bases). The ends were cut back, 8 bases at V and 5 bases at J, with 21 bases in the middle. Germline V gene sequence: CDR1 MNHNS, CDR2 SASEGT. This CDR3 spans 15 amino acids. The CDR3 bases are TGTGCCAGCTTGAGTACGGACAGCGCCCGGGAGACCCAGTACTTC. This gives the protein CASLSTDSARETQYF.

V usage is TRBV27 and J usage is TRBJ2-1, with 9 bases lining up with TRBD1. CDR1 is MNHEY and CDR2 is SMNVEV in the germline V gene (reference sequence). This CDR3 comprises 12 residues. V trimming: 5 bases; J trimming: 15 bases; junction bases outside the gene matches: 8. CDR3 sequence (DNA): TGTGCCAGCAGTCTTCTACAGGGGGCCCCGTTCTTC. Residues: CASSLLQGAPFF.

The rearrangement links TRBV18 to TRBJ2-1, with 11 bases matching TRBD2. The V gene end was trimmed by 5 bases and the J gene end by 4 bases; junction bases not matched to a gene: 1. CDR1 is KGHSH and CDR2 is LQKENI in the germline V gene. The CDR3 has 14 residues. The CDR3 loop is CASSGTSGYNEQFF. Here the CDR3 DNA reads TGTGCCAGCTCAGGGACTAGCGGATACAATGAGCAGTTCTTC. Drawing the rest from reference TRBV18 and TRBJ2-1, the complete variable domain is NAGVMQNPRHLVRRRGQEARLRCSPMKGHSHVYWYRQLPEEGLKFMVYLQKENIIDESGMPKERFSAEFPKEGPSILRIQQVVRGDSAAYFCASSGTSGYNEQFFGPGTRLTVL.

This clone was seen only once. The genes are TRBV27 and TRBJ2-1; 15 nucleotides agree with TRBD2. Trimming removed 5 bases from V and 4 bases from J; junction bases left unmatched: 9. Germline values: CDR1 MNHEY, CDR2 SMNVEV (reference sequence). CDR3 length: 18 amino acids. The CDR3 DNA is TGTGCCAGCAGTCCCCTCTCGGGGACTAGCGGGGGGTACAATGAGCAGTTCTTC. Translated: CASSPLSGTSGGYNEQFF.

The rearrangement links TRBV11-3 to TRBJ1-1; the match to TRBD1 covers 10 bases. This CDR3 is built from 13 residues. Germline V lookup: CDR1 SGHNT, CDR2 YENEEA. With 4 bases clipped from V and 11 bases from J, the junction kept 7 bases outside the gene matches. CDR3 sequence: CASSSLDRGSAFF. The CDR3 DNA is TGTGCCAGCAGCTCGCTGGACAGGGGGTCGGCTTTCTTT.

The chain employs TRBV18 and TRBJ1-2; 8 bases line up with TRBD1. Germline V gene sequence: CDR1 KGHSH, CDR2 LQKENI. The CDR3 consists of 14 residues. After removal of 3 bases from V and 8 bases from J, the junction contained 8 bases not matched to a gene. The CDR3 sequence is CASSPNGPGGGYTF. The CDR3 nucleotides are TGTGCCAGCTCACCTAATGGCCCAGGGGGCGGCTACACCTTC.

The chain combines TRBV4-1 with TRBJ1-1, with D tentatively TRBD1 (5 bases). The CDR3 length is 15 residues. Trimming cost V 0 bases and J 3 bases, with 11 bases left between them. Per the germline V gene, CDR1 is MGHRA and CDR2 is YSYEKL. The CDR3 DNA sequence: TGCGCCAGCAGCCAAGATTTGGGGGGTGACACTGAAGCTTTCTTT. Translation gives CASSQDLGGDTEAFF.

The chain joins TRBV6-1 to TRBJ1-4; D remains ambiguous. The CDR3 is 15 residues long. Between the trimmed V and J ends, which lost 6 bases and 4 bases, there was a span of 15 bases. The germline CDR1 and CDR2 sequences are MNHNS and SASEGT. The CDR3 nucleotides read TGTGCCAGCAGACTTGCCGGGATAGTTAATGAAAAACTGTTTTTT. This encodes CASRLAGIVNEKLFF.

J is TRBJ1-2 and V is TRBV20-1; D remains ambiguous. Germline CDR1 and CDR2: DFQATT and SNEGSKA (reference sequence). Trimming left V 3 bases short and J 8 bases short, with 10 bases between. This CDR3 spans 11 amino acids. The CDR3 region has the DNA TGCAGTGCTAGTCGGGAGTTGGGCTACACCTTC. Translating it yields CSASRELGYTF.

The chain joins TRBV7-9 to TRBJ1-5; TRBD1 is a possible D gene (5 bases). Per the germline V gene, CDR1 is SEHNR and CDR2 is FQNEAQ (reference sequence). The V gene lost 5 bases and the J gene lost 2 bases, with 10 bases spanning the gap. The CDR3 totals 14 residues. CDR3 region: CASSRDSRNQPQHF. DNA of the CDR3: TGTGCCAGCAGCAGAGACAGCCGCAATCAGCCCCAGCATTTT.

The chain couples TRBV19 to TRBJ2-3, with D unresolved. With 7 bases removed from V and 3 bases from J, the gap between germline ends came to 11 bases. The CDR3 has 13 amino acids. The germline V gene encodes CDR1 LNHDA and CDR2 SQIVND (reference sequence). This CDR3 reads CASTTPETDTQYF. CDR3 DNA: TGTGCCAGTACCACACCCGAAACAGATACGCAGTATTTT.

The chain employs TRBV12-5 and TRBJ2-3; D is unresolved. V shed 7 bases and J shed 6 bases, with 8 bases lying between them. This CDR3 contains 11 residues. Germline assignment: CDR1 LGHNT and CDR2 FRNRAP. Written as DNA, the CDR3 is TGTGCTAGTGCCACCGGGGATACGCAGTATTTT. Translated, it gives CASATGDTQYF.

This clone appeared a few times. This CDR3 is CASSQATVGGAATPLHF. The CDR3 DNA reads as TGCGCCAGCAGCCAAGCAACCGTCGGGGGGGCAGCGACACCCCTCCACTTT. The chain joins TRBV4-1 to TRBJ1-6; weak D call: TRBD1 (6 bases). Germline CDR1 MGHRA, CDR2 YSYEKL. V was pared by 1 base and J by 11 bases, with 21 bases between. CDR3 length: 17 amino acids.

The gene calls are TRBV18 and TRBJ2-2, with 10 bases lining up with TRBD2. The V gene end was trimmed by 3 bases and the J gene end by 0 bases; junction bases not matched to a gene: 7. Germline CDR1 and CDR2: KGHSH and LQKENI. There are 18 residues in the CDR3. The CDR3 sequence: CASSPIAGGRANTGELFF. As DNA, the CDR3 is TGTGCCAGCTCACCGATAGCGGGAGGACGCGCGAACACCGGGGAGCTGTTTTTT.

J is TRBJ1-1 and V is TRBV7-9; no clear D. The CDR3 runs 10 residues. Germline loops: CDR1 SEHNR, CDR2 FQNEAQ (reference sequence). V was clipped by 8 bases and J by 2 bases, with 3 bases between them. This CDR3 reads CASSNTEAFF. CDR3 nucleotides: TGTGCCAGCTCTAACACTGAAGCTTTCTTT.

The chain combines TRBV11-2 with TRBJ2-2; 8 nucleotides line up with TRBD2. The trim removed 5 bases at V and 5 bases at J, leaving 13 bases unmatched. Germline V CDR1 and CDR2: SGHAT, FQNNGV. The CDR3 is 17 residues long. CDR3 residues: CASSDGPGLGLTGELFF. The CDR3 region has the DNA TGTGCCAGCAGCGACGGCCCGGGACTAGGCCTAACCGGGGAGCTGTTTTTT.

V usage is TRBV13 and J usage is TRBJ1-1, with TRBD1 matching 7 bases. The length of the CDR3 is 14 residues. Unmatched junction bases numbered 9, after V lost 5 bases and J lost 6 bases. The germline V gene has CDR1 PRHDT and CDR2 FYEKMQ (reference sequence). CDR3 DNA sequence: TGTGCCAGCAGCAGAGACAGGGAATACGCTGAAGCTTTCTTT. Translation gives CASSRDREYAEAFF.

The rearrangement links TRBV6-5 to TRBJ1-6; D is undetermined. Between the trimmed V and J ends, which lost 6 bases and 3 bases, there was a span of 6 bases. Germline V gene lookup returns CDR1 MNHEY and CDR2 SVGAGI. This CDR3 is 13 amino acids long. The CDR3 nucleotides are TGTGCCAGCAGCCGGGACTATAATTCACCCCTCCACTTT. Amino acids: CASSRDYNSPLHF.

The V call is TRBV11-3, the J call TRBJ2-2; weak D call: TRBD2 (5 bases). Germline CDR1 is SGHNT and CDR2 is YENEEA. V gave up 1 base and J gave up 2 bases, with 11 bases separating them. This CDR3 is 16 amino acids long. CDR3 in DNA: TGTGCCAGCAGCTTAGGAGGTGGAGGTAACACCGGGGAGCTGTTTTTT. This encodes CASSLGGGGNTGELFF.

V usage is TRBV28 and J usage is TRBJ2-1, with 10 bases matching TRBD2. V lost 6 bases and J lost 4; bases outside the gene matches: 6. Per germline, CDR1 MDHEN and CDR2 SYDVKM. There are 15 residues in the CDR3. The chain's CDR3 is CASREGLASYNEQFF. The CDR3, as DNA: TGTGCCAGCAGGGAGGGACTAGCGAGTTACAATGAGCAGTTCTTC.

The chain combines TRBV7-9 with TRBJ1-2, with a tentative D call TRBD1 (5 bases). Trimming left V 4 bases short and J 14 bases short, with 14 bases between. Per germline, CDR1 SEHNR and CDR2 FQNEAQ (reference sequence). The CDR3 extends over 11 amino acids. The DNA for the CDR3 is TGTGCCAGCAGCTCAGCGACGGGGGTGACCTTC. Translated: CASSSATGVTF.